Listed below are T cell receptor beta chains from one sample, sequenced in a study of T cells expressing NK-cell markers. TCRdb re-called the 5' RACE reads and gives one entry per CDR3 protein, without DNA. The sample table includes some 300,000 distinct CDR3 sequences. The specimen was blood T cells: a sorted CD56 or NKG2C T cell subset, CD4+ or CD8+ T cells, or bulk PBMC T cells (not recorded which). The origin of the receptors is a man younger than 35 in good health. CDR3s include the opening cysteine and the closing phenylalanine or tryptophan. The order of the fields is CDR3 length, V gene, J gene, CDR3 protein.

length: 16
V: TRBV6-5
J: TRBJ2-1
CDR3: CAAKRPGTSGSNEQFF

length: 16
V: TRBV25-1
J: TRBJ2-3
CDR3: CASSEKASSGPDTQYF

length: 15
V: TRBV7-9
J: TRBJ2-2
CDR3: CASSLKADDTGELFF

length: 14
V: TRBV10-2
J: TRBJ1-6
CDR3: CASSESGQGSPLHF

length: 13
V: TRBV7-9
J: TRBJ2-7
CDR3: CASSLAGPYEQYF

length: 15
V: TRBV10-2
J: TRBJ1-2
CDR3: CASSNGTGNVGGYTF

length: 14
V: TRBV27
J: TRBJ2-2
CDR3: CASRDRGDTGELFF

length: 15
V: TRBV5-1
J: TRBJ2-1
CDR3: CASSWGSGTREPQFF

length: 13
V: TRBV20-1
J: TRBJ2-1
CDR3: CSARLNLGFEQFF

length: 12
V: TRBV29-1
J: TRBJ2-3
CDR3: CSWGVITDTQYF

length: 15
V: TRBV11-2
J: TRBJ2-1
CDR3: CASSSLSRDVNEQFF

length: 14
V: TRBV29-1
J: TRBJ1-5
CDR3: CSVAGSSFNQPQHF

length: 12
V: TRBV29-1
J: TRBJ2-4
CDR3: CSVVPGGNIQYF

length: 12
V: TRBV7-2
J: TRBJ1-2
CDR3: CASSGQLYGYTF

length: 16
V: TRBV7-8
J: TRBJ1-5
CDR3: CASSLASYRSNQPQHF

length: 15
V: TRBV7-2
J: TRBJ1-1
CDR3: CASSLAGSYNTEAFF

length: 13
V: TRBV5-1
J: TRBJ2-7
CDR3: CASSFQRPDEQYF

length: 13
V: TRBV29-1
J: TRBJ2-3
CDR3: CSVCGSVSDTQYF

length: 15
V: TRBV12-3/TRBV12-4
J: TRBJ2-1
CDR3: CASNPSGISYNEQFF

length: 15
V: TRBV18
J: TRBJ2-1
CDR3: CASSPFILEGNEQFF

length: 14
V: TRBV20-1
J: TRBJ2-7
CDR3: CSARDLNSHGEQYF

length: 15
V: TRBV7-9
J: TRBJ2-4
CDR3: CASSLSIRTKNIQYF

length: 11
V: TRBV30
J: TRBJ1-2
CDR3: CAWSQGSGYTF

length: 14
V: TRBV5-1
J: TRBJ1-1
CDR3: CASSFQGGDTEAFF

length: 14
V: TRBV12-3/TRBV12-4
J: TRBJ2-1
CDR3: CASFRVTNYNEQFF

length: 16
V: TRBV28
J: TRBJ2-1
CDR3: CATLASGSRQYNEQFF

length: 13
V: TRBV11-2
J: TRBJ2-5
CDR3: CATSRGAGETQYF

length: 14
V: TRBV4-2
J: TRBJ1-2
CDR3: CASSQPTASYGYTF

length: 14
V: TRBV5-1
J: TRBJ2-1
CDR3: CASGPGLADNEQFF

length: 16
V: TRBV7-8
J: TRBJ2-2
CDR3: CASSSHRVPNTGELFF

length: 16
V: TRBV5-1
J: TRBJ2-3
CDR3: CASSFLGLPTTDTQYF

length: 13
V: TRBV29-1
J: TRBJ1-1
CDR3: CSVERGGRAEAFF